The present T cell receptor beta chain was sequenced within a study of T-cell reconstitution after alpha-beta-depleted transplantation in children. V lost 6 bases, J lost 4 bases, and 15 bases lay in between. The CDR3 is 14 amino acids. Germline V gives CDR1 MDHEN, CDR2 SYDVKM. General study points: Where alpha-beta T cells came from about two months after transplant was reportedly several hundred expanded graft clones. The main origin of T-cell counts and diversity one year after transplant was newly produced T cells. Surviving recipient T cells and intrathymic progenitors accounted for some patients' high TCRbeta diversity at day 60.

Preparation of the TCRbeta library involved a method that used unique molecular identifiers. From the PCR reads, TCRdb called clonotypes with MiXCR, one entry per CDR3 protein. This table has 500,000 to 650,000 distinct CDR3 sequences, 13% appearing once. This clonotype was counted ten times or more. Its antigen is still unknown. The source is a male patient aged 10 to 17 who had a stem cell transplant for acute myeloid leukemia, so the T cells may come from the graft donor. This material consisted of PBMCs, mostly from graft donor cells, taken 360 days after TCRalphabeta/CD19-depleted stem cell transplant. The genes are TRBV28 and TRBJ1-1; the D gene is possibly TRBD1 (6 bases). CDR3 bases: TGTGCCAGCAGCTTTACAGGGATCGGCACTGAAGCTTTCTTT. Residues: CASSFTGIGTEAFF.